This TCR beta chain stems from a study of tumor-infiltrating lymphocytes in primary liver carcinoma. Points from the study as a whole: The study found only about 7-24% of top clones in all five tumor regions.

This CDR3 has 14 residues. Per germline, CDR1 SGHAT and CDR2 FQNNGV. cDNA specific to TCR beta was made from 500 ng of total RNA, with a constant-region primer employed for priming. Investigators got TCR beta libraries out of three nested multiplex PCR rounds, done with slightly modified ARM-PCR. Investigators reported that the first two PCR rounds, at around 10 cycles each, used TRBV1-TRBV30 forward primers with a C-beta reverse primer. Each CDR3 protein is one row after TCRdb ran MiXCR on the multiplex PCR reads. The sample shows fewer than 90,000 distinct CDR3 sequences, approximately 72% of them seen only once. Taking roughly 18-32 mg of unsorted bulk tissue, the authors co-extracted RNA and DNA. About this clonotype itself: Its antigen is currently unknown. Compared with germline, one end of the junction differs, possibly owing to a read error.

The receptor was derived from a man between 40 and 49 years old with primary liver carcinoma and hepatitis B virus infection. V is TRBV11-2 and J is TRBJ2-5; D might be TRBD2 (6 bases). The sample consisted of liver tumor tissue from sampling region 1. Sample subset: tumor region T1, superior pole. CDR3 in amino acids: CAISSERAQETQCF. The CDR3, as DNA: TGTGCCATCAGCTCGGAGCGGGCCCAAGAGACCCAGTGCTTC.